The 18 T cell receptor beta chains reported below all come from one sample, sequenced in a study of T cell responses to AZD1222 COVID-19 vaccine. Profiled with immunoSEQ multiplex PCR; TCRdb holds only in-frame clones, not every one. The table shows about 160,000 clones, with about nine tenths occurring only once. Specimen: peripheral blood, collected 28 days after the second AZD1222 dose. The source of these receptors is an adult who received the AZD1222 COVID-19 vaccine.

This clone was seen more than once but under ten times. V gene TRBV7-6 combines with J gene TRBJ2-7; D unresolved. V gave up 1 base and J gave up 5 bases, with 9 bases separating them. This CDR3 is 13 amino acids long. The germline gives CDR1 SGHVS, CDR2 FNYEAQ. The CDR3 DNA reads TGTGCCAGCAGCTTAGTAACAGACCACGAGCAGTACTTC. It translates to CASSLVTDHEQYF.

The genes are TRBV15 and TRBJ1-5; perhaps TRBD1 as D (5 bases). This CDR3 is built from 15 residues. Germline CDR1 is LNHNV and CDR2 is YYDKDF (reference sequence). The V and J ends lost 2 bases and 1 base respectively, with 9 bases between them. DNA of the CDR3: TGTGCCACCAGCAGATCAGGGTTGAGCAATCAGCCCCAGCATTTT. Encoded protein: CATSRSGLSNQPQHF.

This chain connects TRBV14 to TRBJ1-6; D unresolved. Trimming removed 6 bases at V and 3 bases at J, with 15 bases between. Germline CDR1 is SGHDN and CDR2 is FVKESK. The CDR3 has 16 residues. The CDR3 DNA reads as TGTGCCAGCAGTCTCGCTACGGCAGTCTATAATTCACCCCTCCACTTT. Translation gives CASSLATAVYNSPLHF. Using reference TRBV14 and TRBJ1-6 for the parts outside the CDR3, the full variable domain is EAGVTQFPSHSVIEKGQTVTLRCDPISGHDNLYWYRRVMGKEIKFLLHFVKESKQDESGMPNNRFLAERTGGTYSTLKVQPAELEDSGVYFCASSLATAVYNSPLHFGNGTRLTVT.

The chain has TRBV18 and TRBJ2-5, with D possibly matching TRBD2 (5 bases). This CDR3 spans 13 amino acids. Trimming took off 3 bases at V and 10 bases at J, with 15 bases between the two ends. CDR1 KGHSH and CDR2 LQKENI come from the germline V gene. DNA for the CDR3: TGTGCCAGCTCACCCCCAAACCCCGGGGACCAGTACTTC. This codes for CASSPPNPGDQYF.

This chain connects TRBV24-1 to TRBJ1-1; 8 bases are a match to TRBD1. Germline V gives CDR1 KGHDR, CDR2 SFDVKD. V lost 4 bases and J lost 5; bases outside the gene matches: 2. There are 13 residues in the CDR3. CDR3 sequence (DNA): TGTGCCACCAGTGAACGGACAGGGACTGAAGCTTTCTTT. Its protein is CATSERTGTEAFF.

The CDR3: CATRGPRSNQPQHF. The CDR3 region has the DNA TGTGCCACCAGAGGACCTCGAAGCAATCAGCCCCAGCATTTT. The chain carries TRBV15 and TRBJ1-5; D remains ambiguous. CDR1 is LNHNV and CDR2 is YYDKDF in the germline V gene (reference sequence). This CDR3 contains 14 residues. V shed 6 bases and J shed 1 base, with 10 bases lying between them.

This sequence joins TRBV18 and TRBJ1-6; 8 bases are a match to TRBD1. Trimming cost V 3 bases and J 5 bases; bases outside gene matches: 3. Germline loops: CDR1 KGHSH, CDR2 LQKENI. This CDR3 comprises 15 residues. The CDR3 bases are TGTGCCAGCTCACCCTTGGGACAGGATAATTCACCCCTCCACTTT. Translated, it gives CASSPLGQDNSPLHF.

The genes are TRBV15 and TRBJ1-2; 10 positions match TRBD1. The CDR3 is 19 residues long. Germline V gene sequence: CDR1 LNHNV, CDR2 YYDKDF (reference sequence). J gave up 3 bases and V 4 bases, and 17 bases lay outside the gene matches. The CDR3 loop is CATSTKRGTGEASYYGYTF. The CDR3 bases are TGTGCCACCAGCACCAAGCGTGGGACAGGGGAGGCTAGCTACTATGGCTACACCTTC. Together with reference TRBV15 and TRBJ1-2, the CDR3 gives the full variable domain: DAMVIQNPRYQVTQFGKPVTLSCSQTLNHNVMYWYQQKSSQAPKLLFHYYDKDFNNEADTPDNFQSRRPNTSFCFLDIRSPGLGDTAMYLCATSTKRGTGEASYYGYTFGSGTRLTVV.

The chain joins TRBV4-1 to TRBJ1-5, with 8 bases aligning to TRBD1. The germline V gene encodes CDR1 MGHRA and CDR2 YSYEKL. There are 17 residues in the CDR3. The J segment lost 6 bases and the V segment lost 0 bases, leaving 10 bases of the junction unmatched. This CDR3 reads CASSQEPHGQGGQPQHF. In DNA, the CDR3 is TGCGCCAGCAGCCAAGAACCCCATGGACAGGGAGGTCAGCCCCAGCATTTT.

The rearrangement links TRBV30 to TRBJ1-2; D is perhaps TRBD1 (5 bases). This CDR3 spans 11 amino acids. Trimming shortened V by 8 bases and J by 4 bases, and 11 bases separated the two germline ends. The germline V gene encodes CDR1 GTSNPN and CDR2 SVGIG (reference sequence). The CDR3 DNA reads as TGTGCCCGGGGGGGTAGCTATGGCTACACCTTC. This codes for CARGGSYGYTF.

J is TRBJ2-7 and V is TRBV2; TRBD2 is a possible D gene (6 bases). The CDR3 totals 14 residues. Germline CDR1 and CDR2: SNHLY and FYNNEI. V dropped 3 bases and J dropped 7 bases, with 16 bases sitting between them. Written as DNA, the CDR3 is TGTGCCAGCAGTGACGGACTAAGTGGTCTGGAGCAGTACTTC. It codes for CASSDGLSGLEQYF.

This clone was seen a single time. V and J are TRBV2 and TRBJ1-1, with 9 bases aligning to TRBD1. Losses at the gene ends were 6 bases for V and 0 bases for J; bases not matched to a gene: 5. CDR3 length: 15 amino acids. Germline assignment: CDR1 SNHLY and CDR2 FYNNEI. In DNA form, the CDR3 reads TGTGCCAGCAGCGGGACAGGGATCATGAACACTGAAGCTTTCTTT. Its protein is CASSGTGIMNTEAFF.

The J gene is TRBJ2-2, the V gene TRBV20-1; possibly TRBD2 for D (5 bases). The V end lost 3 bases, the J end lost 4 bases, and 12 bases lay between the germline ends. Germline V gives CDR1 DFQATT, CDR2 SNEGSKA (reference sequence). The CDR3 length is 14 residues. The CDR3 here is CSASVGIATGELFF. The DNA for the CDR3 is TGCAGTGCTAGTGTCGGGATTGCCACCGGGGAGCTGTTTTTT.

J is TRBJ1-6 and V is TRBV27; TRBD1 might be the D (5 bases). There are 17 residues in the CDR3. CDR1 and CDR2 from the germline V gene are MNHEY and SMNVEV (reference sequence). V lost 1 base to trimming and J lost 6 bases, with 16 bases between them. This CDR3 is CASSLFSSGLGNSPLHF. CDR3 nucleotide sequence: TGTGCCAGCAGTTTATTTTCATCAGGGTTAGGTAATTCACCCCTCCACTTT.

V and J are TRBV3-1 (or the pseudogene TRBV3-2) and TRBJ1-1; no reliable D call. The CDR3 covers 15 residues. Germline loops: CDR1 LGHDT, CDR2 YNNKEL (reference sequence). The V end lost 5 bases, the J end lost 1 base, and 14 bases lay between the germline ends. The CDR3: CASSEFVDSNTEAFF. The CDR3, as DNA: TGTGCCAGCAGCGAATTCGTCGATTCGAACACTGAAGCTTTCTTT.

The V call is TRBV7-2, the J call TRBJ1-2; 9 bases are a match to TRBD1. Germline loops: CDR1 SGHTA, CDR2 FQGNSA. The CDR3 runs 13 residues. V gave up 5 bases and J gave up 6 bases; unmatched junction bases: 4. The CDR3 region has the DNA TGTGCCAGCAGCCTACAGGGGGCAGATGGCTACACCTTC. This translates into CASSLQGADGYTF. Complete variable domain (other parts from reference TRBV7-2 and TRBJ1-2): GAGVSQSPSNKVTEKGKDVELRCDPISGHTALYWYRQSLGQGLEFLIYFQGNSAPDKSGLPSDRFSAERTGGSVSTLTIQRTQQEDSAVYLCASSLQGADGYTFGSGTRLTVV.

V gene TRBV12-3 or TRBV12-4 combines with J gene TRBJ1-2; no reliable D call. V shed 2 bases and J shed 4 bases, with 8 bases lying between them. This CDR3 is 13 amino acids long. This chain's CDR3 is CASSLQRAYGYTF. CDR3 nucleotide sequence: TGTGCCAGCAGTTTACAGCGGGCCTATGGCTACACCTTC.

The chain combines TRBV28 with TRBJ1-1; TRBD1 might be the D (5 bases). V shed 5 bases and J shed 0 bases, with 10 bases lying between them. Germline CDR1 and CDR2: MDHEN and SYDVKM. The CDR3 loop spans 14 amino acids. The CDR3 region has the DNA TGTGCCAGCAGTCTGACAGCTATGAACACTGAAGCTTTCTTT. It encodes CASSLTAMNTEAFF.